This entry describes one T cell receptor (beta chain). The antigen remains unidentified. There are 10 residues in the CDR3. Germline CDR1 is SQVTM and CDR2 is ANQGSEA. Trimming cost V 5 bases and J 14 bases, with 13 bases left between them. This sample stems from a study of shared clonotypes between healthy human individuals. The study's findings and limits: Rarefaction curves obtained for sorted subsets showed sequencing incomplete despite large depth.

Each sorted subset replicate got 200 ng genomic DNA, around 29,000 genomes. The method was immunoSEQ multiplex PCR; TCRdb's version includes in-frame clones alone and lacks a portion of them. The data show 2 million to 2.5 million clones, with around 95% seen just once and more than 0.1% held by the top ten. The sequence was obtained from a man between 18 and 29 years old in good health. Sequencing was done on a sample of naive CD4+ T cells sorted from blood. The subset: CD45RA+ positively selected. The chain uses TRBV29-1 and TRBJ2-1; a weak D match, TRBD2 (5 bases). The CDR3 spells CSVFEGVEFF. The CDR3 DNA sequence: TGCAGCGTTTTTGAGGGAGTAGAGTTCTTC.